A single sample gave rise to the 9 T cell receptor beta chains below, sequenced in a study of blood T cells in healthy people across ages. Using a J-beta primer mix together with a sample-barcoded 5' primer, a second PCR was run for about 6 to 12 cycles. MiXCR, applied by TCRdb to the 5' RACE reads, yields one record per CDR3 protein. The data show roughly 2 million distinct CDR3 sequences, with about 50% seen just once and approximately 2.1% held by the top ten. Sequences were obtained from blood. The receptor source for this set is a woman aged 35 to 49 in good health.

This rearrangement joins TRBV20-1 to TRBJ2-4; 12 positions agree with TRBD2. Germline V gives CDR1 DFQATT, CDR2 SNEGSKA (reference sequence). J lost 2 bases, V lost 4 bases, and 6 bases had no gene match. The CDR3 has 16 residues. The CDR3 loop reads CSATPSGGATKNIQYF. In DNA, the CDR3 is TGCAGTGCTACCCCTAGCGGGGGGGCAACCAAAAACATTCAGTACTTC.

For the CDR3, the DNA is TGTGCCAGCTCACCAAGGGACGCACCGGACAGGGACGGCTACACCTTC. It yields the protein CASSPRDAPDRDGYTF. This chain connects TRBV18 to TRBJ1-2; 8 bases are shared with TRBD1. Germline V CDR1 and CDR2: KGHSH, LQKENI. Trimming at V came to 2 bases and at J to 8 bases, leaving 13 bases not matched to a gene. This CDR3 is 16 amino acids long.

The rearrangement joins TRBV28 to TRBJ1-2; D uncertain. The CDR3 is made up of 15 amino acids. The V end lost 2 bases, the J end lost 1 base, and 11 bases lay between the germline ends. Germline V gene sequence: CDR1 MDHEN, CDR2 SYDVKM. CDR3 DNA sequence: TGTGCCAGCAGTTTAAATGCGGGGATTAACTATGGCTACACCTTC. Translated: CASSLNAGINYGYTF.

The chain joins TRBV7-2 to TRBJ2-7; D is uncertain. Germline V gives CDR1 SGHTA, CDR2 FQGNSA. V was clipped by 2 bases and J by 2 bases, with 10 bases between them. The CDR3 runs to 14 residues. CDR3 residues: CASSLRLEAYEQYF. The CDR3 DNA is TGTGCCAGCAGCTTAAGGCTAGAGGCCTACGAGCAGTACTTC.

The chain uses TRBV6-2 or TRBV6-3 and TRBJ2-7; tentative D call: TRBD1 (6 bases). V lost 5 bases to trimming and J lost 3 bases, with 17 bases between them. CDR3 size: 15 residues. Germline lookup yields CDR1 MNHEY and CDR2 SVGEGT. The CDR3 sequence: CASSPLARGGYEQYF. CDR3 sequence (DNA): TGTGCCAGCAGTCCCCTTGCCCGAGGGGGCTACGAGCAGTACTTC.

This chain connects TRBV7-2 to TRBJ2-3; 9 nucleotides line up with TRBD2. The germline CDR1 and CDR2 sequences are SGHTA and FQGNSA. V lost 0 bases and J lost 5; bases outside the gene matches: 9. The CDR3 sequence is 17 residues long. CDR3 coding DNA: TGTGCCAGCAGCTTAGCGCGGCGGGGGGGCCGGGAAGATACGCAGTATTTT. This codes for CASSLARRGGREDTQYF.

The chain combines TRBV12-3 or TRBV12-4 with TRBJ2-7; 7 nucleotides agree with TRBD2. The CDR3 is made up of 15 amino acids. V trimming: 5 bases; J trimming: 3 bases; junction bases outside the gene matches: 10. In DNA, the CDR3 is TGTGCCAGCAGTCCCCTCCCGGGACTAAACTACGAGCAGTACTTC. The encoded protein is CASSPLPGLNYEQYF.

This clonotype was detected a few times. The chain combines TRBV7-9 with TRBJ2-7, with D tentatively TRBD1 (6 bases). CDR3 length: 14 residues. The germline gives CDR1 SEHNR, CDR2 FQNEAQ (reference sequence). The CDR3 sequence: CAWGAGAHSYEQYF. The DNA for the CDR3 is TGTGCTTGGGGCGCAGGGGCCCACTCCTACGAGCAGTACTTC.

The chain couples TRBV11-2 to TRBJ2-5; 10 positions agree with TRBD2. The germline V gene has CDR1 SGHAT and CDR2 FQNNGV. The CDR3 consists of 17 residues. V trimming: 3 bases; J trimming: 5 bases; junction bases outside the gene matches: 12. The chain's CDR3 is CASSLEPLAGGQETQYF. The CDR3 DNA reads TGTGCCAGCAGCTTGGAGCCTTTAGCGGGGGGCCAGGAGACCCAGTACTTC.